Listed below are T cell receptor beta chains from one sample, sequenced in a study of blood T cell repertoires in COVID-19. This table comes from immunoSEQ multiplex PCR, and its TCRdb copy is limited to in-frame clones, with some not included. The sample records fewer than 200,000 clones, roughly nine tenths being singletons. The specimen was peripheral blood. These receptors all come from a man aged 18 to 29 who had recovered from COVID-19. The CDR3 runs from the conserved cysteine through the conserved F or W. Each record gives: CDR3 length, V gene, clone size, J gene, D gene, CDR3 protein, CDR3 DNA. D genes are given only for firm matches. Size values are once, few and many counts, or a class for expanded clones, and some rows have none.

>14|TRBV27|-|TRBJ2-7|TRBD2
CASSPTSIAGEQYF
TGTGCCAGCAGTCCAACCTCGATAGCGGGTGAGCAGTACTTC
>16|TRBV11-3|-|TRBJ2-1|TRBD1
CASSQAGQGANNEQFF
TGTGCCAGCAGCCAGGCGGGACAGGGGGCAAACAATGAGCAGTTCTTC
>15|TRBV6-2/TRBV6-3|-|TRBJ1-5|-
CASSFSPYSNQPQHF
TGTGCCAGCAGTTTCTCACCCTATAGCAATCAGCCCCAGCATTTT
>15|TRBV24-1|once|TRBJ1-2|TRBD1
CATSDGTGTNYGYTF
TGTGCCACCAGTGACGGGACAGGCACTAACTATGGCTACACCTTC
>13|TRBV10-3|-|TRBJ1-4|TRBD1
CAISLGQAEKLFF
TGTGCCATCAGCTTGGGACAGGCCGAAAAACTGTTTTTT
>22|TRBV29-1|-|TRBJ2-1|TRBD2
CSVRTSGRAQWGLTGGYNEQFF
TGCAGCGTCCGTACTAGCGGGAGGGCCCAGTGGGGGTTGACTGGGGGTTACAATGAGCAGTTCTTC
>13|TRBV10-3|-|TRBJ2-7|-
CAISTRGTYEQYF
TGTGCCATCAGTACCAGGGGAACCTACGAGCAGTACTTC
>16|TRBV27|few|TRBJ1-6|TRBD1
CASSLSGQGLESPLHF
TGTGCCAGCAGTTTATCGGGACAGGGGTTGGAATCACCCCTCCACTTT
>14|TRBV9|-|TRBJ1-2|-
CASSVDKGIYGYTF
TGTGCCAGCAGCGTAGATAAGGGGATCTATGGCTACACCTTC
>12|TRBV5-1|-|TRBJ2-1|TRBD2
CASRGGSDEQFF
TGCGCCAGCAGGGGAGGGAGCGATGAGCAGTTCTTC
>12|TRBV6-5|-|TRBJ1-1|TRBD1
CASRDRPTEAFF
TGTGCCAGCAGGGACAGGCCCACTGAAGCTTTCTTT
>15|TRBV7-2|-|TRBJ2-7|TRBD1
CASSLVGTGLWEQYF
TGTGCCAGCAGCTTAGTCGGGACAGGGCTCTGGGAGCAGTACTTC
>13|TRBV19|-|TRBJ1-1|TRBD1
CASRPGQGTEAFF
TGTGCCAGTAGGCCGGGACAGGGGACTGAAGCTTTCTTT
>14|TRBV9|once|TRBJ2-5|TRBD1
CASSITGGLETQYF
TGTGCCAGCAGCATAACAGGGGGCTTAGAGACCCAGTACTTC
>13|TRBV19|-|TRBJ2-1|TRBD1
CASRASRGLDQFF
TGTGCCAGTAGGGCTAGCAGGGGGCTGGATCAGTTCTTC
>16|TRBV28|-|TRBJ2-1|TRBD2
CASSPPGLGGRYEQFF
TGTGCCAGCAGCCCTCCGGGACTAGGGGGGCGATATGAGCAGTTCTTC
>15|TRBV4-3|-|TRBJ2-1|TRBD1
CASSQDRDRVREQFF
TGCGCCAGCAGCCAAGACCGGGACAGGGTCCGGGAGCAGTTCTTC
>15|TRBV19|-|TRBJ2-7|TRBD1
CASSPAGQGDYEQYF
TGTGCCAGTAGCCCAGCGGGACAGGGGGATTACGAGCAGTACTTC
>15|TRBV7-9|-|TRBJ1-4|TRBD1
CASSHPRGANEKLFF
TGTGCCAGCAGCCACCCCAGGGGGGCTAATGAAAAACTGTTTTTT
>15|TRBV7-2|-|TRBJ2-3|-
CASSSSEVALDTQYF
TGTGCCAGCAGCTCCTCCGAAGTAGCTCTAGATACGCAGTATTTT
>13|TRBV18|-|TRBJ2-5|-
CASSRAFGETQYF
TGTGCCAGCTCACGAGCGTTTGGGGAGACCCAGTACTTC
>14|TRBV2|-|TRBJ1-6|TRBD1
CASSGTGQGSPLHF
TGTGCCAGCAGTGGGACAGGTCAGGGCTCACCCCTCCACTTT
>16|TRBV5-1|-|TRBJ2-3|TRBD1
CASSPRQGMWTDTQYF
TGCGCCAGCAGTCCCCGACAGGGGATGTGGACAGATACGCAGTATTTT
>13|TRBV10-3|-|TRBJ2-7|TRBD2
CAISGAGVDEQYF
TGTGCCATCAGTGGAGCGGGAGTAGATGAGCAGTACTTC
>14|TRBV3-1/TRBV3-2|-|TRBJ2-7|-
CASSQESSEDEQYF
TGTGCCAGCAGCCAAGAATCATCGGAGGACGAGCAGTACTTC
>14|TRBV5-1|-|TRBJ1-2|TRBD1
CASSLGQGNYGYTF
TGCGCCAGCAGCCTCGGACAGGGAAACTATGGCTACACCTTC
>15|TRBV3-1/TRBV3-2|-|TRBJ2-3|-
CASSQGGRDTDTQYF
TGTGCCAGCAGCCAAGGGGGCAGAGACACAGATACGCAGTATTTT
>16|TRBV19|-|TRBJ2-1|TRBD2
CASSIFGLAGLDEQFF
TGTGCCAGTAGTATCTTCGGACTAGCGGGATTGGATGAGCAGTTCTTC
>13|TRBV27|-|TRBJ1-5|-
CASSPVFNQPQHF
TGTGCCAGCAGCCCAGTGTTTAATCAGCCCCAGCATTTT